The rows below give T cell receptor beta chains drawn from one sample of a study of T cell repertoires in cytomegalovirus infection. TCRdb reanalysed the reads using MiXCR and keeps one entry per CDR3 protein. The table shows 400,000 or so distinct CDR3 sequences, with 15% to 20% occurring only once. Sample: PBMCs. These receptors originate from a human donor in good health (CMV status not recorded). Some clones in this sample may be carry-over from other donors' samples. CDR3s leave out the opening cysteine and the closing phenylalanine or tryptophan.

ATRGAEAF	TRBV10-3	TRBJ1-1
ASSPAGGGYNEQF	TRBV7-6	TRBJ2-1
ASSLTRDSEAF	TRBV12-3/TRBV12-4	TRBJ1-1
SSKAGTNAEQF	TRBV29-1	TRBJ2-1
ASSPWTSSRTGELF	TRBV3-1	TRBJ2-2
SAVGTPGYEQF	TRBV29-1	TRBJ2-1
ASSLTGTGDEKLF	TRBV5-1	TRBJ1-4
ASSQGLAGASYNEQF	TRBV4-1	TRBJ2-1
ASSSGIHSYEQY	TRBV7-2	TRBJ2-7
ASSPWRGSTYEQY	TRBV7-9	TRBJ2-7